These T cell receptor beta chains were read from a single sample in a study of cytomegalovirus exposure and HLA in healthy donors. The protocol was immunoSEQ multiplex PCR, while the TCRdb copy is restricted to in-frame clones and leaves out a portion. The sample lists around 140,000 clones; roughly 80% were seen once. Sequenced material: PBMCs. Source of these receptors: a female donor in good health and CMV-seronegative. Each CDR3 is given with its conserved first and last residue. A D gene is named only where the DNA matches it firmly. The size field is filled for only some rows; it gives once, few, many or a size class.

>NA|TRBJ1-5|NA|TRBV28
CASSSPVQPQHF
TGTGCCAGCAGTTCCCCCGTTCAGCCCCAGCATTTT
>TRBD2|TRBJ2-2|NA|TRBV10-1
CASSTQTSGSHTGELFF
TGCGCCAGCAGTACCCAGACTAGCGGGAGTCATACCGGGGAGCTGTTTTTT
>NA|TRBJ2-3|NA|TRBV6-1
CASSPSTDTQYF
TGTGCCAGCAGCCCTAGCACAGATACGCAGTATTTT
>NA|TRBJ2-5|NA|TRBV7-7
CASSPGVLGTQYF
TGTGCCAGCAGCCCCGGGGTCTTAGGGACCCAGTACTTC
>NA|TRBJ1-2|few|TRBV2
CASTADQITYGYTF
TGTGCCAGCACCGCAGATCAGATAACCTATGGCTACACCTTC
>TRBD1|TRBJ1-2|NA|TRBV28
CASSSPGQPDLGGYTF
TGTGCCAGCAGTTCGCCGGGACAGCCGGACTTAGGAGGCTACACCTTC
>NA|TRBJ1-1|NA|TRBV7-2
CASSLEGGLNTEAFF
TGTGCCAGCAGCTTAGAGGGAGGGCTTAACACTGAAGCTTTCTTT
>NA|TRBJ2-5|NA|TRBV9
CASSVGQKETQYF
TGTGCCAGCAGCGTTGGCCAGAAAGAGACCCAGTACTTC
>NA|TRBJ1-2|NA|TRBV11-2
CASFEASGGYTF
TGTGCCAGCTTTGAGGCCTCGGGGGGCTACACCTTC
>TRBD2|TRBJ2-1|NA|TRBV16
CASTTAGVLNEQFF
TGTGCCAGCACCACAGCGGGAGTACTCAATGAGCAGTTCTTC
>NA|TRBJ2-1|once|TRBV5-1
CASSRTQVSSYNEQFF
TGCGCCAGCAGCCGGACACAGGTTAGCTCCTACAATGAGCAGTTCTTC
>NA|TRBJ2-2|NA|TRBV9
CASSARDTGELFF
TGTGCCAGCAGCGCTCGGGACACCGGGGAGCTGTTTTTT
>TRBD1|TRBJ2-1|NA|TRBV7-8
CASSRRQGYNEQFF
TGTGCCAGCAGCCGGAGACAGGGCTACAATGAGCAGTTCTTC
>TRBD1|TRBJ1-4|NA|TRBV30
CAWSSGGIGEKLFF
TGTGCCTGGAGTTCAGGGGGTATTGGTGAAAAACTGTTTTTT
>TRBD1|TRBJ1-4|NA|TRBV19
CASETGGAGEKLFF
TGTGCCAGTGAGACAGGGGGCGCGGGTGAAAAACTGTTTTTT
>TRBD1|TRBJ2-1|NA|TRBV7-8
CASSLVGGKDNEQFF
TGTGCCAGCAGCTTAGTAGGGGGCAAGGACAATGAGCAGTTCTTC
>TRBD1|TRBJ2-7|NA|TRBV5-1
CASSLSGGPYEQYF
TGCGCCAGCAGCTTGTCAGGGGGTCCCTACGAGCAGTACTTC
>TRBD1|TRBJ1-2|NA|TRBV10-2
CASSLDRGSGYTF
TGCGCCAGCAGTCTAGACAGGGGCAGTGGCTACACCTTC
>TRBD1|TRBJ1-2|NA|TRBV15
CATSRADRAPHNYGYTF
TGTGCCACCAGCAGAGCCGACAGGGCTCCTCATAACTATGGCTACACCTTC
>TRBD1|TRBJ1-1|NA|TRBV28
CAGQGRDTEAFF
TGTGCCGGACAGGGAAGGGACACTGAAGCTTTCTTT
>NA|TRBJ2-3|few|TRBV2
CASSPRYTDTQYF
TGTGCCAGCAGCCCCCGCTACACAGATACGCAGTATTTT
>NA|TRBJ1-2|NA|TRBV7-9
CASSHPTTGKGDYGYTF
TGTGCCAGCAGCCATCCCACTACAGGGAAAGGGGACTATGGCTACACCTTC
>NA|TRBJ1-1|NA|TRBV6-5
CASRRGNTEAFF
TGTGCCAGCAGAAGGGGGAACACTGAAGCTTTCTTT
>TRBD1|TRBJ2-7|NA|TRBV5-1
CASSPDRGSPYF
TGCGCCAGCAGCCCGGACAGGGGGTCTCCGTACTTC
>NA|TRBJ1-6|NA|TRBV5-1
CASSTQPSDTTGSPLHF
TGCGCCAGCAGCACCCAACCCTCGGACACCACCGGTTCACCCCTCCACTTT
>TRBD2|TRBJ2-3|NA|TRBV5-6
CASRPLAESLRTDTQYF
TGTGCCAGCAGGCCGCTAGCGGAAAGCCTCCGCACAGATACGCAGTATTTT
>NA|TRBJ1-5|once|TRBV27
CASSPGQHLQPQHF
TGTGCCAGCAGCCCAGGACAGCATCTCCAGCCCCAGCATTTT
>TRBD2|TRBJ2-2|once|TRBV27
CASSLSGLARSSHTGELFF
TGTGCCAGCAGTTTAAGCGGACTAGCAAGATCATCTCACACCGGGGAGCTGTTTTTT
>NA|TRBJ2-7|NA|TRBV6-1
CASTRMRLPYEQYF
TGTGCCAGCACCCGAATGAGACTGCCCTACGAGCAGTACTTC
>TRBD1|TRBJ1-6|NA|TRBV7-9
CASRRTGDNSPLHF
TGTGCCAGCAGAAGGACAGGGGATAATTCACCCCTCCACTTT